This TCR beta chain emerged from a study of T cell changes during pregnancy in multiple sclerosis. Germline V gene data show CDR1 as SNHLY and CDR2 as FYNNEI. Trimming removed 7 bases at V and 0 bases at J, with 7 bases between. This CDR3 region has 14 residues. This table comes from immunoSEQ multiplex PCR, and its TCRdb copy is limited to in-frame clones, with some not included. The sample carries some 64,000 clones, about nine tenths recorded once. This clonotype was sampled from a female donor in good health, enrolled as a control in a pregnancy study. The sample here was peripheral blood, taken in the first trimester of pregnancy. This rearrangement joins TRBV2 to TRBJ2-6; D is unresolved. CDR3 DNA: TGTGCCAGCAAATCCAGCTCTGGGGCCAACGTCCTGACTTTC. Its protein product is CASKSSSGANVLTF. Full variable domain (remainder filled in from reference TRBV2 and TRBJ2-6): EPEVTQTPSHQVTQMGQEVILRCVPISNHLYFYWYRQILGQKVEFLVSFYNNEISEKSEIFDDQFSVERPDGSNFTLKIRSTKLEDSAMYFCASKSSSGANVLTFGAGSRLTVL.